This T cell receptor (beta chain) was sequenced during a study of T cell responses to AZD1222 COVID-19 vaccine. Profiled with immunoSEQ multiplex PCR; TCRdb holds only in-frame clones, not every one. The table includes approximately 160,000 clones, less than 95% detected once. General observations from the study: White British people made up most donors, females outnumbered males, and clonal diversity was possibly underestimated. Sampling captured repertoires only after the peak T cell response. Baseline serology detected seropositivity in only six AZD1222 recipients. After two AZD1222 doses, spike-specific TCR breadth and depth rose versus day 0.

Points on this clone: Its antigen is as yet unknown.

Sample: peripheral blood, taken on day 0 of AZD1222 vaccination. The sequence came from an adult in good health.

The CDR3 region is CASSWGSYNSPLHF. The DNA for the CDR3 is TGCGCCAGCAGTTGGGGCTCCTATAATTCACCCCTCCACTTT. The rearrangement links TRBV5-1 to TRBJ1-6; unclear D gene. CDR1 and CDR2 from the germline V gene are SGHRS and YFSETQ. Trimming shortened V by 5 bases and J by 0 bases, and 6 bases separated the two germline ends. The CDR3 spans 14 residues.